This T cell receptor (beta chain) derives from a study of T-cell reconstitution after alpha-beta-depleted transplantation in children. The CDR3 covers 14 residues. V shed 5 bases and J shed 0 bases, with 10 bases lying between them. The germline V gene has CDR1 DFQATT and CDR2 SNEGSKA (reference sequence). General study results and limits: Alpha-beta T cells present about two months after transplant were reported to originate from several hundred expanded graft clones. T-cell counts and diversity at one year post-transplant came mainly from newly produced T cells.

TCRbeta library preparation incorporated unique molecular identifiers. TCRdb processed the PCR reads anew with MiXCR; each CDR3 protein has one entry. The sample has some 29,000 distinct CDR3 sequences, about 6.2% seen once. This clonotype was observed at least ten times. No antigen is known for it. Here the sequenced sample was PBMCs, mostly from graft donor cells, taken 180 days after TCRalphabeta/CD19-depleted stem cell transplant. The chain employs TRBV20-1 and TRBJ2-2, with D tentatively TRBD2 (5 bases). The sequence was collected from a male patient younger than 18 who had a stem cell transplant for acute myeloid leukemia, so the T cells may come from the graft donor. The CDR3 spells CSAGLTTNTGELFF. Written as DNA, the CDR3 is TGCAGTGCTGGACTGACAACGAACACCGGGGAGCTGTTTTTT.